A single sample gave rise to the 12 T cell receptor beta chains below, sequenced in a study of blood T cell repertoires in COVID-19. Assay used: immunoSEQ multiplex PCR; TCRdb lists only in-frame clones, some missing. The table has approximately 140,000 clones, 65% to 80% seen once. The specimen was peripheral blood. Every receptor here comes from a man between 50 and 59 years old with acute or convalescent COVID-19.

This clone was counted only a few times. J is TRBJ2-5 and V is TRBV30; D is ambiguous. This CDR3 spans 12 amino acids. Trimming took 6 bases from V and 4 from J, leaving 12 bases between them. Germline V gene sequence: CDR1 GTSNPN, CDR2 SVGIG (reference sequence). The CDR3 bases are TGTGCCTGCCTCCCAGTGGCAGAGACCCAGTACTTC. This sequence encodes CACLPVAETQYF.

Only one count was recorded for this clone. This chain uses TRBV14 with TRBJ1-6; TRBD1 is a possible D gene (6 bases). Trimming removed 0 bases at V and 7 bases at J, with 13 bases between. This CDR3 spans 16 amino acids. Per germline, CDR1 SGHDN and CDR2 FVKESK. The CDR3 nucleotides read TGTGCCAGCAGCCAAGATAGGGGCAGGGGCAATTCACCCCTCCACTTT. Protein sequence: CASSQDRGRGNSPLHF.

The chain joins TRBV19 to TRBJ1-2; 8 bases agree with TRBD1. This CDR3 spans 14 amino acids. Germline V CDR1 and CDR2: LNHDA, SQIVND (reference sequence). J lost 7 bases, V lost 0 bases, and 4 bases had no gene match. The CDR3: CASSIDPGGAGYTF. The DNA of the CDR3 is TGTGCCAGTAGTATAGATCCAGGGGGCGCTGGCTACACCTTC.

This chain links TRBV7-2 with TRBJ2-7; D unresolved. Between the trimmed V and J ends, which lost 1 base and 4 bases, there was a span of 2 bases. There are 11 residues in the CDR3. In germline, CDR1 is SGHTA, CDR2 FQGNSA. The CDR3 reads CASSLVYEQYF. The CDR3 coding sequence is TGTGCCAGCAGCTTAGTATACGAGCAGTACTTC.

V is TRBV9 and J is TRBJ2-3, with 7 positions matching TRBD2. CDR3 length: 16 residues. Germline V gene lookup returns CDR1 SGDLS and CDR2 YYNGEE. Unmatched junction bases numbered 11, after V lost 0 bases and J lost 7 bases. DNA for the CDR3: TGTGCCAGCAGCGTAGTCAGCGGGGCGGCCATAAATACGCAGTATTTT. Translated: CASSVVSGAAINTQYF. Based on the CDR3 plus reference TRBV9 and TRBJ2-3, the full variable domain is DSGVTQTPKHLITATGQRVTLRCSPRSGDLSVYWYQQSLDQGLQFLIQYYNGEERAKGNILERFSAQQFPDLHSELNLSSLELGDSALYFCASSVVSGAAINTQYFGPGTRLTVL.

This clone was found once. The V and J genes are TRBV5-1 and TRBJ2-3; 10 bases agree with TRBD2. Germline V gene data show CDR1 as SGHRS and CDR2 as YFSETQ. The junction had 4 bases not matched to a gene; V was cut back by 0 bases and J by 0 bases. The CDR3 consists of 17 residues. For the CDR3, the DNA is TGCGCCAGCAGCTTGGTGTCTAGCGGGAGTAGCACAGATACGCAGTATTTT. Amino acid sequence: CASSLVSSGSSTDTQYF.

V usage is TRBV4-1 and J usage is TRBJ2-7, with TRBD1 as a possible D gene (8 bases). The CDR3 is made up of 15 amino acids. Trimming removed 0 bases from V and 4 bases from J, with 13 bases in between. Germline V gene sequence: CDR1 MGHRA, CDR2 YSYEKL. CDR3 in DNA: TGCGCCAGCAGCCAAGACACAGGGGGGGGGTACGAGCAGTACGTC. Translated: CASSQDTGGGYEQYV.

The chain recombines TRBV10-3 with TRBJ2-3; D perhaps matches TRBD2 (6 bases). V dropped 6 bases and J dropped 9 bases, with 19 bases sitting between them. Germline assignment: CDR1 ENHRY and CDR2 SYGVKD. The CDR3 is 14 residues long. In nucleotides, the CDR3 is TGTGCCATCAGCAACGGGACTCGTAGTGGGACGCAGTATTTT. Amino acid sequence: CAISNGTRSGTQYF.

The V call is TRBV28, the J call TRBJ2-5, with unresolved D. The CDR3 spans 14 residues. The germline V gene encodes CDR1 MDHEN and CDR2 SYDVKM. V was shortened by 3 bases and J by 2 bases, with 10 bases between the two germline ends. CDR3 region: CASSLARLQETQYF. The CDR3 bases are TGTGCCAGCAGTTTGGCGCGGTTACAAGAGACCCAGTACTTC.

This clone was seen just once. The V call is TRBV30, the J call TRBJ1-6; unclear D gene. V lost 4 bases and J lost 3, with 16 bases in between. Germline V gene data show CDR1 as GTSNPN and CDR2 as SVGIG (reference sequence). CDR3 length: 16 amino acids. CDR3 bases: TGTGCCTGGACCCAGACCGGACTGAACTATAATTCACCCCTCCACTTT. This translates into CAWTQTGLNYNSPLHF.

The chain couples TRBV30 to TRBJ2-5; 7 bases align to TRBD1. The germline V gene encodes CDR1 GTSNPN and CDR2 SVGIG (reference sequence). After removal of 3 bases from V and 2 bases from J, the junction contained 3 bases not matched to a gene. This CDR3 is 13 amino acids long. This CDR3 is CAWRPGGQETQYF. CDR3 DNA: TGTGCCTGGAGACCAGGGGGACAAGAGACCCAGTACTTC.

On this clone itself: This sample also contains other DNA sequences that code for the same CDR3. The chain links TRBV18 to TRBJ1-2; the D is unclear. The germline V gene has CDR1 KGHSH and CDR2 LQKENI. Trimming left V 3 bases short and J 1 base short, with 6 bases between. This CDR3 region has 13 residues. The CDR3 sequence is CASSPGGNYGYTF. The CDR3 DNA reads TGTGCCAGCTCACCGGGAGGTAACTATGGCTACACCTTC.